This T cell receptor beta chain was obtained from a study of lymphopenia after photon versus proton radiotherapy. The table came from immunoSEQ multiplex PCR; TCRdb's copy has only in-frame clones and leaves some out. The sample lists 77,000 or so clones, 83% occurring once. The V gene lost 0 bases and the J gene lost 8 bases, with 13 bases spanning the gap. The germline V gene encodes CDR1 SEHNR and CDR2 FQNEAQ (reference sequence). The CDR3 is 14 amino acids. The chain joins TRBV7-9 to TRBJ1-2; perhaps TRBD1 as D (5 bases). The sample consisted of peripheral blood, taken from a patient treated with proton-based radiotherapy. This receptor was identified in a man aged 60 to 75 with pancreatic cancer. The CDR3, as DNA: TGTGCCAGCAGCTTAGCGGGGCAGATCTCGGGCTACACCTTC. It translates to CASSLAGQISGYTF.